The sequence of this T cell receptor (beta chain) was determined in a study of cytomegalovirus exposure and HLA in healthy donors. Study overall: The study's early data release held roughly 91 million unique TCRs from HLA-typed donors.

Germline trimming cut 4 bases from V and 3 bases from J; bases unmatched to any gene: 18. Germline V CDR1 and CDR2: SGHAT, FQNNGV. The CDR3 contains 18 residues. Both 60 Vbeta primers and 13 Jbeta primers went into the PCR. This table comes from immunoSEQ multiplex PCR, and its TCRdb copy is limited to in-frame clones, with some not included. Among about 72,000 clones, around 82% were seen once, and the ten largest hold 1.5% to 2%. The sequenced material came from PBMCs. This TCR derives from a man aged 18 to 29 in good health and CMV-seronegative. The chain employs TRBV11-2 and TRBJ2-7; 7 bases match TRBD2. The CDR3 DNA follows: TGTGCCAGCAGCTCAGGGAGGGGAAAACAGGTTAGCCTCTACGAGCAGTACTTC. Translation gives CASSSGRGKQVSLYEQYF.